This section outlines one TCR beta chain sequence together with its context. Germline V gene sequence: CDR1 MNHEY, CDR2 SMNVEV (reference sequence). The V and J ends lost 8 bases and 3 bases respectively, with 14 bases between them. The CDR3 spans 13 residues. The data were obtained in a study of OX40 agonist ivuxolimab in advanced cancers. The table came from immunoSEQ multiplex PCR; TCRdb's copy has only in-frame clones and leaves some out. Of around 150,000 clones listed, about nine tenths are singletons. The V and J genes are TRBV27 and TRBJ2-7; tentatively, D is TRBD1 or TRBD2 (6 bases each). The TCR comes from an adult with an advanced solid tumor such as melanoma, head and neck, liver or kidney cancer. The sequencing used CD4+ or CD8+ T cells sorted from blood, collected in a trial of the OX40 agonist ivuxolimab. The CDR3 DNA follows: TGTGCCAGCCGGGGGCAGCTGGACTACGAGCAGTACTTC. Protein product: CASRGQLDYEQYF.